The 15 T cell receptor beta chains given below trace back to one sample, sequenced in a study of cytomegalovirus exposure and HLA in healthy donors. PCR used 60 Vbeta primers and 13 Jbeta primers. The table came from immunoSEQ multiplex PCR; TCRdb's copy has only in-frame clones and leaves some out. The sample comprises roughly 100,000 clones, around 79% of which are singletons, and 3.5% to 4% rests with the top ten. The sample consisted of PBMCs. These receptor sequences come from a man aged 55 to 70 in good health and CMV-seronegative.

The chain has TRBV11-2 and TRBJ2-5; tentative D call: TRBD1 (5 bases). Germline V gene data show CDR1 as SGHAT and CDR2 as FQNNGV. Trimming cost V 3 bases and J 4 bases, with 12 bases left between them. The CDR3 is 14 amino acids. The CDR3 sequence: CASSLSQGIETQYF. CDR3 bases: TGTGCCAGCAGCTTGTCCCAGGGTATAGAGACCCAGTACTTC.

This clone occurred once. The chain is built from TRBV30 and TRBJ2-3; D call uncertain. The CDR3 loop spans 14 amino acids. V shed 1 base and J shed 0 bases, with 8 bases lying between them. Germline V gives CDR1 GTSNPN, CDR2 SVGIG (reference sequence). The CDR3 DNA is TGTGCCTGGAGTGAGAGAATGAGCACAGATACGCAGTATTTT. The encoded protein is CAWSERMSTDTQYF.

The chain joins TRBV28 to TRBJ1-2; D is unclear. Germline CDR1 MDHEN, CDR2 SYDVKM. Trimming left V 3 bases short and J 4 bases short, with 9 bases between. The CDR3 consists of 13 residues. CDR3 loop: CASSLGPSYGYTF. For the CDR3, the DNA is TGTGCCAGCAGTTTGGGCCCATCCTATGGCTACACCTTC.

The genes are TRBV9 and TRBJ1-1; the D gene is possibly TRBD1 (5 bases). From germline, CDR1 is SGDLS and CDR2 YYNGEE. Between the trimmed V and J ends, which lost 4 bases and 5 bases, there was a span of 15 bases. The CDR3 is made up of 14 amino acids. CDR3 in DNA: TGTGCCAGCAGCCCCGCAGGGACTTGGACTGAAGCTTTCTTT. This translates into CASSPAGTWTEAFF.

The chain joins TRBV7-2 to TRBJ1-2, with TRBD1 as a possible D gene (5 bases). Germline V gene data show CDR1 as SGHTA and CDR2 as FQGNSA. The CDR3 is made up of 15 amino acids. Trimming shortened V by 5 bases and J by 7 bases, and 20 bases separated the two germline ends. In DNA, the CDR3 is TGTGCCAGCAGCCCCCTCTACGGAGGGGTCAGTGGCTACACCTTC. Translating gives CASSPLYGGVSGYTF.

The rearrangement links TRBV28 to TRBJ1-6; D remains unclear. Per germline, CDR1 MDHEN and CDR2 SYDVKM. CDR3 length: 13 amino acids. Deletions cut 8 bases from V and 2 bases from J, with 7 bases between. The CDR3 DNA reads as TGTGCCAGCCGGGGAACCTATAATTCACCCCTCCACTTT. It specifies CASRGTYNSPLHF.

The genes are TRBV9 and TRBJ2-1; TRBD2 matches 10 bases. This CDR3 has 16 amino acids. Losses at the gene ends were 3 bases for V and 8 bases for J; bases not matched to a gene: 11. Per the germline V gene, CDR1 is SGDLS and CDR2 is YYNGEE. CDR3 in amino acids: CASSATPSGGSHEQFF. DNA for the CDR3: TGTGCCAGCAGCGCAACCCCTAGCGGGGGTAGCCATGAGCAGTTCTTC.

CDR3 residues: CASSAGGGQGYYTF. DNA of the CDR3: TGCGCCAGCAGCGCAGGGGGGGGACAGGGCTACTACACCTTC. The rearrangement links TRBV4-3 to TRBJ1-2; 9 bases line up with TRBD1. From germline, CDR1 is LGHNA and CDR2 YSLEER. V trimming: 5 bases; J trimming: 10 bases; junction bases outside the gene matches: 11. The CDR3 totals 14 residues.

The chain has TRBV7-2 and TRBJ2-7; perhaps TRBD2 as D (6 bases). Germline lookup yields CDR1 SGHTA and CDR2 FQGNSA. There are 14 residues in the CDR3. V shed 0 bases and J shed 2 bases, with 8 bases lying between them. The DNA for the CDR3 is TGTGCCAGCAGCTTAGCAGCGGGCACCTACGAGCAGTACTTC. Protein sequence: CASSLAAGTYEQYF.

In this sample, this clone turned up a few times. The V gene is TRBV5-1, the J gene TRBJ1-2; the match to TRBD1 covers 7 bases. V gave up 4 bases and J gave up 2 bases; unmatched junction bases: 5. CDR1 and CDR2 from the germline V gene are SGHRS and YFSETQ. The CDR3 runs 14 residues. In DNA, the CDR3 is TGCGCCAGCAGCCAACAGACAGGGAACTATGGCTACACCTTC. Protein sequence: CASSQQTGNYGYTF. The full variable domain, rest sourced from reference TRBV5-1 and TRBJ1-2, is KAGVTQTPRYLIKTRGQQVTLSCSPISGHRSVSWYQQTPGQGLQFLFEYFSETQRNKGNFPGRFSGRQFSNSRSEMNVSTLELGDSALYLCASSQQTGNYGYTFGSGTRLTVV.

The chain is built from TRBV27 and TRBJ1-1; 8 bases fit TRBD1. The V and J ends lost 0 bases and 5 bases, in that order; junction bases with no gene match: 2. From germline, CDR1 is MNHEY and CDR2 SMNVEV (reference sequence). The CDR3 has 14 amino acids. The CDR3 bases are TGTGCCAGCAGTTTATCCACAGGGGGAACTGAAGCTTTCTTT. Translating gives CASSLSTGGTEAFF.

In this sample, this clone turned up once. V and J are TRBV5-1 and TRBJ1-3, with D maybe TRBD1 (5 bases). Germline V gene lookup returns CDR1 SGHRS and CDR2 YFSETQ. The CDR3 is 16 amino acids. Trimming took 4 bases from V and 0 from J, leaving 14 bases between them. The CDR3 DNA reads TGCGCCAGCAGCACGGGACTTACGAGCTCTGGAAACACCATATATTTT. Amino acids: CASSTGLTSSGNTIYF. Looking up the rest from reference TRBV5-1 and TRBJ1-3 gives the full variable domain: KAGVTQTPRYLIKTRGQQVTLSCSPISGHRSVSWYQQTPGQGLQFLFEYFSETQRNKGNFPGRFSGRQFSNSRSEMNVSTLELGDSALYLCASSTGLTSSGNTIYFGEGSWLTVV.

This clone was found a few times. The chain is built from TRBV11-2 and TRBJ1-6, with D maybe TRBD1 (6 bases). Trimming pared 1 base from V and 7 bases from J, leaving 14 bases between. This CDR3 spans 16 amino acids. The germline V gene encodes CDR1 SGHAT and CDR2 FQNNGV. The CDR3 sequence: CASSLVWVGQNSPLHF. The CDR3 coding sequence is TGTGCCAGCAGCTTAGTGTGGGTAGGACAGAATTCACCCCTCCACTTT.

The J gene is TRBJ2-3, the V gene TRBV7-2, with 9 bases aligning to TRBD1. Germline CDR1 reads SGHTA; CDR2 reads FQGNSA. With V trimmed by 5 bases and J by 5 bases, 11 bases remained unmatched. The CDR3 has 16 amino acids. DNA of the CDR3: TGTGCCAGCAGCCCAAACTCGCCGGGACAGGGAGATACGCAGTATTTT. Its protein product is CASSPNSPGQGDTQYF.

This chain joins TRBV18 and TRBJ1-4, with a tentative D call TRBD1 (5 bases). The length of the CDR3 is 14 residues. Germline V gives CDR1 KGHSH, CDR2 LQKENI. The germline V and J ends were trimmed by 5 bases and 8 bases, with 15 bases remaining between them. This CDR3 is CASSGTGVGEKLFF. In nucleotides, the CDR3 is TGTGCCAGCTCAGGGACTGGAGTAGGAGAAAAACTGTTTTTT.